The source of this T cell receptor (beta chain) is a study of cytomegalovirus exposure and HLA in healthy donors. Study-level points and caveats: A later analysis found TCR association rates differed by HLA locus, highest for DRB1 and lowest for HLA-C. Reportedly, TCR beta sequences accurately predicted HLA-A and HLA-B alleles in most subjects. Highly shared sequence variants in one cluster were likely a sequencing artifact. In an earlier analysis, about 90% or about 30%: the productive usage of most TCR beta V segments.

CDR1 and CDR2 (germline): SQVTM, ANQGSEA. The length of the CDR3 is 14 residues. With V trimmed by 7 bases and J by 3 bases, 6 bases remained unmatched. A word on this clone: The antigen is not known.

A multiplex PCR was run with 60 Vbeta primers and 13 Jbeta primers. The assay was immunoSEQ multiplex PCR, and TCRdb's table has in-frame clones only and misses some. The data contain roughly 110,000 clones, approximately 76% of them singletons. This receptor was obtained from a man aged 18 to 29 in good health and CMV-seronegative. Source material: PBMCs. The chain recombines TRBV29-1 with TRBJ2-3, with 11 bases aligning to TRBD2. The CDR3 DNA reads TGCAGCGCCACGGGACTAGCGGTTACAGATACGCAGTATTTT. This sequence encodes CSATGLAVTDTQYF.